One TCR beta chain is described in this entry. Its antigen is as yet unknown. The data were obtained in a study of cytomegalovirus exposure and HLA in healthy donors. Notes on the study in general: Specific recognition of CMV antigens was confirmed in vitro for a few chains (all CMV-associated). Indistinguishable V segments such as TRBV6-2 and TRBV6-3 were excluded. In an earlier analysis, about 87% or about 30%: the productive usage of most TCR beta V segments. Most TCR sequences proved rare, with some public TCRs found in many donors.

The CDR3 runs to 15 residues. The ends were cut back, 2 bases at V and 0 bases at J, with 5 bases in the middle. Per germline, CDR1 MNHEY and CDR2 SMNVEV (reference sequence). PCR was performed using 60 Vbeta and 13 Jbeta primers. Only in-frame clones appear in the TCRdb table, and some are missing; sequencing was by immunoSEQ multiplex PCR. This table holds approximately 140,000 clones, roughly three quarters found once. The material sequenced was PBMCs. The rearrangement joins TRBV27 to TRBJ2-6; D unresolved. This clonotype originated in a woman between 50 and 59 years old in good health and CMV-seronegative. The CDR3 spells CASSLLGSGANVLTF. Written as DNA, the CDR3 is TGTGCCAGCAGTTTACTCGGCTCTGGGGCCAACGTCCTGACTTTC.